The entry below gives a single T cell receptor (beta chain) sequence along with its context. What it binds is not known. V lost 5 bases and J 0 bases, leaving 16 bases between the germline ends. The CDR3 extends over 15 amino acids. Germline CDR1 and CDR2: DFQATT and SNEGSKA (reference sequence). The source of the sample is a study of T cell repertoires in cytomegalovirus infection. TCRdb processed the reads anew with MiXCR; each CDR3 protein has one entry. Here the sample spans around 300,000 distinct CDR3 sequences, roughly 21% being singletons. The source is a human donor in good health (CMV status not recorded). Some clones in this sample may be carry-over from other donors' samples. The starting material was cultured PBMCs, obtained from culture after CMV antigen stimulation. The V and J genes are TRBV20-1 and TRBJ1-2; D is ambiguous. The CDR3 sequence: CSARPPDRANYGYTF. DNA of the CDR3: TGCAGTGCTCGCCCTCCCGACCGTGCTAACTATGGCTACACCTTC.